The clone carrying this T cell receptor (beta chain) has just a few counts. From RNA transcripts, TCR beta CDR3 regions were amplified. RT-PCR in the first round (using the HTBI primer set) targeted the TCR CDR3. TCRdb called the multiplex PCR reads again in MiXCR, with one record for every CDR3 protein. The data contain about 340,000 distinct CDR3 sequences, 21% of them singletons. It was uncontrolled infection, other autoimmune disease, pregnancy or lactation that excluded patients. The data are from a study of T cells in Graves' hyperthyroidism and ophthalmopathy. This CDR3 has 14 amino acids. V was clipped by 2 bases and J by 4 bases; unmatched bases: 2. Germline CDR1 is MRHNA and CDR2 is SNTAGT.

The receptor's source is a woman between 45 and 60 years old with Graves' hyperthyroidism. This chain uses TRBV6-4 with TRBJ1-2; TRBD1 agrees at 9 bases. Sequenced material: blood. Here the CDR3 reads CASSDGQGPYGYTF. Here the CDR3 DNA reads TGTGCCAGCAGTGACGGACAGGGGCCCTATGGCTACACCTTC.